These T cell receptor beta chains were read from a single sample in a study of blood T cell repertoires in COVID-19. Data came from immunoSEQ multiplex PCR; TCRdb stores just in-frame clones and leaves some out. Of roughly 110,000 clones listed, 86% are singletons. Specimen: peripheral blood. The receptors originated from a man in his forties or fifties with acute or convalescent COVID-19. Each CDR3 is given with its conserved first and last residue. A D gene is named only where the DNA matches it firmly. Only part of the rows carry a size: once, few, many, or a class if the clone is expanded.

TRBD2,TRBJ2-1,TRBV6-2/TRBV6-3,-,TGTGCCAGCAGTTGGCGGACTAGCGGGGCCCTCTTTGAGGATGAGCAGTTCTTC,CASSWRTSGALFEDEQFF
TRBD2,TRBJ2-1,TRBV7-3,-,TGTGCCAGCACCCAGGGACTAGATTACAATGAGCAGTTCTTC,CASTQGLDYNEQFF
-,TRBJ2-6,TRBV2,-,TGTGCCGGAGTCAGCCTCTCGGTAGCCAACGTCCTGACTTTC,CAGVSLSVANVLTF
TRBD1,TRBJ1-1,TRBV5-6,-,TGTGCCAGCAGCAAGACAGGGGACACTGAAGCTTTCTTT,CASSKTGDTEAFF
-,TRBJ2-1,TRBV4-1,-,TGCGCCAGCAGCCAAGTGGACAGATCTTACTACAATGAGCAGTTCTTC,CASSQVDRSYYNEQFF
-,TRBJ1-1,TRBV5-1,many,TGCGCCAGCAGCTTGGCCCCGAGAGAGGACACTGAAGCTTTCTTT,CASSLAPREDTEAFF
TRBD2,TRBJ2-7,TRBV15,-,TGTGCCACCAGCGGCAGCGGGAGGGCCTACGAGCAGTACTTC,CATSGSGRAYEQYF
-,TRBJ2-2,TRBV7-6,-,TGTGCCAGCAGCTTAATGATTCAGGGTGCAACCGGGGAGCTGTTTTTT,CASSLMIQGATGELFF
TRBD1,TRBJ1-2,TRBV6-6,-,TGTGCCAGCAGGCAACAGGGGGGCGGCTACACCTTC,CASRQQGGGYTF
-,TRBJ1-2,TRBV27,once,TGTGCCAGCAGTTTAGTGGGGCGGACAGCCTCTAACTATGGCTACACCTTC,CASSLVGRTASNYGYTF
TRBD2,TRBJ2-4,TRBV5-4,-,TGTGCCAGCAGCCCATCTAGCGGGAGAGGCATTCAGTACTTC,CASSPSSGRGIQYF
-,TRBJ1-4,TRBV27,-,TGTGCCAGCAGTTCAGCGGGTGCCTCTAATGAAAAACTGTTTTTT,CASSSAGASNEKLFF
-,TRBJ2-1,TRBV27,once,TGTGCCAGCAGTGAACCACCTCGGAGGGAGCAGTTCTTC,CASSEPPRREQFF
-,TRBJ1-5,TRBV12-3/TRBV12-4,-,TGTGCCAGCAGCTCGAATCAGCCCCAGCATTTT,CASSSNQPQHF
TRBD1,TRBJ1-5,TRBV29-1,-,TGCAGCGTCGCGACAGGGGACGCTCAGCCCCAGCATTTT,CSVATGDAQPQHF
-,TRBJ1-3,TRBV5-8,-,TGTGCCAGCAGATTGCTTAGCAGGGCCCCTGGAAACACCATATATTTT,CASRLLSRAPGNTIYF
-,TRBJ1-1,TRBV30,-,TGTGCCTGGAGTGTGGCCAAGAACACTGAAGCTTTCTTT,CAWSVAKNTEAFF
-,TRBJ2-7,TRBV6-2/TRBV6-3,medium-sized,TGTGCCAGCAGTTATCCGGGTTCCGAGCAGTACTTC,CASSYPGSEQYF
-,TRBJ2-3,TRBV7-2,-,TGTGCCAGCAGCTTAGGTCTCTACACAGATACGCAGTATTTT,CASSLGLYTDTQYF
TRBD1,TRBJ1-2,TRBV10-3,few,TGTGCCATCAGCGCGGGACAGACTAACTATGGCTACACCTTC,CAISAGQTNYGYTF
TRBD2,TRBJ2-7,TRBV3-1/TRBV3-2,-,TGTGCCAGCAGCCAAGGACGGGGGGGCCAAATGGAGCAGTACTTC,CASSQGRGGQMEQYF
-,TRBJ2-1,TRBV24-1,once,TGTGCCACCAGTGACGGGACTTTCCATGAGCAGTTCTTC,CATSDGTFHEQFF
-,TRBJ1-2,TRBV24-1,-,TGTGCCACCAGTGATTCTTCCCCTCGAGTGAAGGGCTACACCTTC,CATSDSSPRVKGYTF
-,TRBJ1-5,TRBV6-2/TRBV6-3,-,TGTGCCAGCAGCAACCCATGGGCAGGGTATAATCAGCCCCAGCATTTT,CASSNPWAGYNQPQHF
TRBD1,TRBJ2-5,TRBV5-1,-,TGCGCCAGCAGCCCACTGGGACAGTACCAAGAGACCCAGTACTTC,CASSPLGQYQETQYF
TRBD1,TRBJ2-7,TRBV6-1,-,TGTGCCAGCAGTGACCCGACAGGGCCCCACGAGCAGTACTTC,CASSDPTGPHEQYF
-,TRBJ1-1,TRBV5-6,-,TGTGCCAGCAGCTTGGGAGTGAACACTGAAGCTTTCTTT,CASSLGVNTEAFF
TRBD1,TRBJ1-6,TRBV9,-,TGTGCCAGCAGCGTCGGACAGGGGTTTCCCCTCCACTTT,CASSVGQGFPLHF
TRBD1,TRBJ2-3,TRBV19,-,TGTGCCAGTAGTAGTTACCCGGGACAGGGGTTGACAGATACGCAGTATTTT,CASSSYPGQGLTDTQYF
-,TRBJ2-3,TRBV6-4,-,TGTGCCAGCAGTGCTCTATCCTCCGATACGCAGTATTTT,CASSALSSDTQYF
-,TRBJ1-5,TRBV6-5,-,TGTGCCAGCAGTTACATCGAGGGGGAGCCCCAGCATTTT,CASSYIEGEPQHF